This T cell receptor (beta chain) was found in a study of beta chain features in type 1 diabetes. Findings and caveats of the study: Moderately but significantly shorter TCRB CDR3s were found in Type 1 diabetes patients in all four CD4+ subsets.

Looked up from germline, CDR1 is KGHSH and CDR2 is LQKENI. V was pared by 3 bases and J by 8 bases, with 10 bases of the junction left unmatched. There are 15 residues in the CDR3. What was sequenced were expressed TCRB transcripts, since all of the isolated RNA had been reverse transcribed. The repertoire was sequenced with immunoSEQ multiplex PCR; TCRdb's copy has only in-frame clones and lacks some. The sample has more than 300,000 clones, 9.3% seen once. As concerns this clone: As yet, its antigen is unknown.

The receptor comes from a man aged 25-40 years with type 1 diabetes. The chain links TRBV18 to TRBJ1-1; 9 positions match TRBD1. Sequenced material: central memory CD4+ T cells from blood. The CDR3 loop is CASSPSGQGFVEAFF. CDR3 sequence (DNA): TGTGCCAGCTCACCCTCCGGACAGGGGTTTGTCGAAGCTTTCTTT. Based on the CDR3 plus reference TRBV18 and TRBJ1-1, the full variable domain is NAGVMQNPRHLVRRRGQEARLRCSPMKGHSHVYWYRQLPEEGLKFMVYLQKENIIDESGMPKERFSAEFPKEGPSILRIQQVVRGDSAAYFCASSPSGQGFVEAFFGQGTRLTVV.